A single sample is the source of the 22 T cell receptor beta chains below, sequenced in a study of blood T cell repertoires in COVID-19. Sequencing was performed with immunoSEQ multiplex PCR; in TCRdb, only in-frame clones are kept and a portion is missing. The table has around 220,000 clones, approximately 84% seen once. The sequencing input was peripheral blood. The origin of the receptors is a man between 40 and 49 years old with active or convalescent COVID-19.

V gene TRBV28 combines with J gene TRBJ2-1; perhaps TRBD2 as D (6 bases). Germline assignment: CDR1 MDHEN and CDR2 SYDVKM. There are 16 residues in the CDR3. Trimming removed 5 bases at V and 10 bases at J, with 24 bases between. For the CDR3, the DNA is TGTGCCAGCAGTCCCCGGGAGATCAACCGGGTAGAAGAGCAGTTCTTC. Amino acids: CASSPREINRVEEQFF.

Concerning this clone itself: At the DNA level, this CDR3 is encoded by other sequences in the same sample as well. The rearrangement uses TRBV9 and TRBJ2-1, with a weak D call TRBD1 (5 bases). The CDR3 loop spans 16 amino acids. V dropped 0 bases and J dropped 0 bases, with 10 bases sitting between them. Germline V gene lookup returns CDR1 SGDLS and CDR2 YYNGEE. The CDR3 region is CASSVVSGSSYNEQFF. Written as DNA, the CDR3 is TGTGCCAGCAGCGTAGTTTCAGGGTCCTCCTACAATGAGCAGTTCTTC.

The V and J genes are TRBV27 and TRBJ1-1; D is unresolved. The V end lost 5 bases, the J end lost 7 bases, and 8 bases lay between the germline ends. In germline, CDR1 is MNHEY, CDR2 SMNVEV (reference sequence). The CDR3 length is 11 residues. CDR3 region: CASSAYHEAFF. In DNA, the CDR3 is TGTGCCAGCAGTGCCTACCATGAAGCTTTCTTT.

J is TRBJ1-2 and V is TRBV28; tentatively, D is TRBD1 (5 bases). V was clipped by 2 bases and J by 4 bases, with 8 bases between them. This CDR3 is 13 amino acids long. Germline V CDR1 and CDR2: MDHEN, SYDVKM. The CDR3: CASSLRQPYGYTF. Written as DNA, the CDR3 is TGTGCCAGCAGTTTAAGACAGCCCTATGGCTACACCTTC.

The V call is TRBV30, the J call TRBJ1-1; TRBD1 matches 7 bases. In germline, CDR1 is GTSNPN, CDR2 SVGIG (reference sequence). J gave up 1 base and V 1 base, and 0 bases lay outside the gene matches. CDR3 length: 13 residues. The CDR3: CAWSGQGNTEAFF. As DNA, the CDR3 is TGTGCCTGGAGTGGACAGGGGAACACTGAAGCTTTCTTT.

J is TRBJ1-5 and V is TRBV27, with D hard to call. Trimming took 4 bases from V and 7 from J, leaving 14 bases between them. This CDR3 is 14 amino acids long. The germline V gene has CDR1 MNHEY and CDR2 SMNVEV (reference sequence). In nucleotides, the CDR3 is TGTGCCAGCAGTTCGCCGGGTCCTTCGCAGCCCCAGCATTTT. Translated: CASSSPGPSQPQHF.

The V call is TRBV10-3, the J call TRBJ2-5; TRBD1 matches at 9 bases. The CDR3 is made up of 15 amino acids. With 10 bases clipped from V and 1 base from J, the junction kept 10 bases outside the gene matches. Per the germline V gene, CDR1 is ENHRY and CDR2 is SYGVKD. Here the CDR3 reads CATRAPGQGQETQYF. Here the CDR3 DNA reads TGTGCCACCAGGGCCCCGGGACAGGGCCAAGAGACCCAGTACTTC.

The V gene is TRBV19, the J gene TRBJ2-3, with TRBD1 matching over 9 bases. This CDR3 spans 16 amino acids. After removal of 2 bases from V and 5 bases from J, the junction contained 8 bases not matched to a gene. Germline assignment: CDR1 LNHDA and CDR2 SQIVND (reference sequence). The DNA of the CDR3 is TGTGCCAGTAGTATATGGGACAGGGACGATCGAGATACGCAGTATTTT. Residues: CASSIWDRDDRDTQYF.

This clone appeared once. The J gene is TRBJ1-5, the V gene TRBV19; TRBD1 aligns across 9 bases. The CDR3 has 15 residues. V was pared by 7 bases and J by 5 bases, with 9 bases of the junction left unmatched. Per the germline V gene, CDR1 is LNHDA and CDR2 is SQIVND (reference sequence). The CDR3 coding sequence is TGTGCCAGTACTAGGGGGACAGGGTTCGATCAGCCCCAGCATTTT. This sequence encodes CASTRGTGFDQPQHF.

CDR3 in amino acids: CATGPGQGTNNEQFF. Here the CDR3 DNA reads TGTGCCACCGGGCCGGGACAGGGGACCAACAATGAGCAGTTCTTC. This chain joins TRBV24-1 and TRBJ2-1; TRBD1 agrees at 10 bases. Germline-derived CDR1 and CDR2 are KGHDR and SFDVKD. V was clipped by 9 bases and J by 5 bases; unmatched bases: 9. This CDR3 is built from 15 residues.

J is TRBJ1-5 and V is TRBV3-1 (or the pseudogene TRBV3-2); no definite D call. The CDR3 sequence is 15 residues long. The V and J ends lost 0 bases and 4 bases respectively, with 10 bases between them. Germline V gene sequence: CDR1 LGHDT, CDR2 YNNKEL (reference sequence). CDR3 sequence: CASSQDPRENQPQHF. The CDR3 DNA reads as TGTGCCAGCAGCCAAGATCCGAGAGAGAATCAGCCCCAGCATTTT.

The chain employs TRBV6-2 or TRBV6-3 and TRBJ1-1; 7 bases fit TRBD1. Germline CDR1 MNHEY, CDR2 SVGEGT. V lost 7 bases and J lost 9; bases outside the gene matches: 11. This CDR3 contains 13 residues. The CDR3 here is CASNPLTGSQAFF. The CDR3, as DNA: TGTGCCAGCAACCCCCTGACAGGGAGTCAAGCTTTCTTT.

The chain is built from TRBV27 and TRBJ1-1; TRBD1 matches 8 bases. V lost 0 bases and J lost 0; bases outside the gene matches: 6. Germline V gene sequence: CDR1 MNHEY, CDR2 SMNVEV (reference sequence). This CDR3 is 17 amino acids long. The CDR3 DNA is TGTGCCAGCAGTTTATCGCATCCGACAGGGGTGAACACTGAAGCTTTCTTT. Translation: CASSLSHPTGVNTEAFF.

CDR3 residues: CASSVGTGGSYEQYF. In DNA form, the CDR3 reads TGTGCCAGCAGTGTTGGGACAGGGGGTTCCTACGAGCAGTACTTC. The chain couples TRBV28 to TRBJ2-7; 11 bases line up with TRBD1. Germline V lookup: CDR1 MDHEN, CDR2 SYDVKM. The CDR3 is 15 amino acids. With 5 bases clipped from V and 1 base from J, the junction kept 4 bases outside the gene matches.

This chain links TRBV3-1 (or the pseudogene TRBV3-2) with TRBJ2-3; the match to TRBD2 covers 10 bases. Germline CDR1 LGHDT, CDR2 YNNKEL (reference sequence). Losses at the gene ends were 4 bases for V and 10 bases for J; bases not matched to a gene: 8. The CDR3 is 14 residues long. Here the CDR3 DNA reads TGTGCCAGCAGCCGAGCATCCGGGACTAGCGCGCAGTATTTT. It yields the protein CASSRASGTSAQYF.

In the case of this clone: Other DNA sequences from this sample encode an identical CDR3 as well. The chain employs TRBV4-2 and TRBJ2-7, with 10 bases aligning to TRBD2. Per germline, CDR1 LGHNA and CDR2 YNFKEQ. With V trimmed by 1 base and J by 7 bases, 4 bases remained unmatched. This CDR3 comprises 14 residues. CDR3 in DNA: TGTGCCAGCAGCCAAGGTCTAGCGGGAGCTGAGCAGTACTTC. Translating it yields CASSQGLAGAEQYF.

The chain links TRBV2 to TRBJ1-6, with 7 bases identical to TRBD1. Losses at the gene ends were 7 bases for V and 10 bases for J; bases not matched to a gene: 10. CDR1 is SNHLY, CDR2 FYNNEI, per germline. The CDR3 extends over 14 amino acids. The DNA of the CDR3 is TGTGCCAGCATTTCCGAGACAGGGCGATCACCCCTCCACTTT. Residues: CASISETGRSPLHF.

The chain joins TRBV28 to TRBJ1-5; tentative D call: TRBD1 (5 bases). The CDR3 spans 15 residues. The germline CDR1 and CDR2 sequences are MDHEN and SYDVKM. Between the trimmed V and J ends, which lost 8 bases and 3 bases, there was a span of 17 bases. The CDR3 reads CASRGGGVANQPQHF. CDR3 DNA sequence: TGTGCCAGCCGTGGCGGGGGGGTTGCCAATCAGCCCCAGCATTTT.

The CDR3 nucleotides are TGTGCCAGTAGTACTAAGGACAGGGGGTACGGCAATCAGCCCCAGCATTTT. Its protein product is CASSTKDRGYGNQPQHF. J is TRBJ1-5 and V is TRBV19, with 10 bases lining up with TRBD1. The CDR3 has 17 residues. The ends lost 4 bases at V and 2 bases at J; junction bases unmatched: 8. Germline V lookup: CDR1 LNHDA, CDR2 SQIVND (reference sequence).

This clone is a singleton in its sample. The rearrangement joins TRBV28 to TRBJ2-7, with D perhaps TRBD2 (5 bases). CDR1 MDHEN and CDR2 SYDVKM come from the germline V gene. The CDR3 runs 15 residues. V lost 7 bases and J 0 bases, leaving 16 bases between the germline ends. Here the CDR3 reads CASKGSRGPSYEQYF. CDR3 DNA sequence: TGTGCCAGCAAGGGTTCCCGCGGGCCCTCCTACGAGCAGTACTTC.

The chain has TRBV5-1 and TRBJ2-2; 10 bases align to TRBD2. This CDR3 region has 17 residues. Germline CDR1 reads SGHRS; CDR2 reads YFSETQ. V lost 1 base, J lost 1 base, and 4 bases stayed unmatched. The CDR3 coding sequence is TGCGCCAGCAGCTTGTACTCTAGCGGGGGGAACACCGGGGAGCTGTTTTTT. Translated, it gives CASSLYSSGGNTGELFF. The entire variable domain, with the rest obtained from reference TRBV5-1 and TRBJ2-2, is as follows: KAGVTQTPRYLIKTRGQQVTLSCSPISGHRSVSWYQQTPGQGLQFLFEYFSETQRNKGNFPGRFSGRQFSNSRSEMNVSTLELGDSALYLCASSLYSSGGNTGELFFGEGSRLTVL.

A note on this clone: It is likely a read error, because the conserved phenylalanine at the end of the CDR3 is missing. The chain uses TRBV7-9 and TRBJ1-2, with TRBD1 matching over 9 bases. Trimming removed 0 bases from V and 5 bases from J; junction bases left unmatched: 1. The CDR3 is made up of 14 amino acids. Germline-derived CDR1 and CDR2 are SEHNR and FQNEAQ (reference sequence). The chain's CDR3 is CASSLAGTGYGYTL. The CDR3 coding sequence is TGTGCCAGCAGCTTAGCGGGGACAGGGTATGGCTACACCCTC.